This TCR beta chain was found in a study of blood T cell repertoires in COVID-19. The overall study: T cells, B-cell-depleted T cells, or PBMCs supplied cDNA or gDNA.

TCRdb's copy holds only in-frame clones and misses some; the assay was immunoSEQ multiplex PCR. The sample yields about 140,000 clones, under 90% seen once. The sample taken for sequencing was PBMCs or T cells enriched from blood (not recorded which). The source is a woman under 30 who had been exposed to COVID-19.

Here the CDR3 reads CASSPNLGTGESGNTIYF. In DNA, the CDR3 is TGTGCCAGCAGCCCGAATCTGGGGACAGGGGAATCTGGAAACACCATATATTTT. This chain links TRBV11-2 with TRBJ1-3; TRBD1 matches 10 bases. This CDR3 has 18 residues. CDR1 is SGHAT, CDR2 FQNNGV, per germline. Germline trimming cut 5 bases from V and 1 base from J; bases unmatched to any gene: 11.